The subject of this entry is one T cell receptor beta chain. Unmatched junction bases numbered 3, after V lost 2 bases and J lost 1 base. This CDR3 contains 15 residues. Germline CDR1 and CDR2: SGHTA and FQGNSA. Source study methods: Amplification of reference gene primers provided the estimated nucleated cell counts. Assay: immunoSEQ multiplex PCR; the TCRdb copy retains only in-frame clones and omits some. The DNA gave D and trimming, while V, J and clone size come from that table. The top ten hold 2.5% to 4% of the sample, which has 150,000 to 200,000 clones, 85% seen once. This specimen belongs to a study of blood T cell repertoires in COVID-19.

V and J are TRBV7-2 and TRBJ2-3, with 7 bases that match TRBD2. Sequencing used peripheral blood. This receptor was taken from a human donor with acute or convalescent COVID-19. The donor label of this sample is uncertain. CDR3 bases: TGTGCCAGCAGCTTATCGGCGGGGGGCACAGATACGCAGTATTTT. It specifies CASSLSAGGTDTQYF.